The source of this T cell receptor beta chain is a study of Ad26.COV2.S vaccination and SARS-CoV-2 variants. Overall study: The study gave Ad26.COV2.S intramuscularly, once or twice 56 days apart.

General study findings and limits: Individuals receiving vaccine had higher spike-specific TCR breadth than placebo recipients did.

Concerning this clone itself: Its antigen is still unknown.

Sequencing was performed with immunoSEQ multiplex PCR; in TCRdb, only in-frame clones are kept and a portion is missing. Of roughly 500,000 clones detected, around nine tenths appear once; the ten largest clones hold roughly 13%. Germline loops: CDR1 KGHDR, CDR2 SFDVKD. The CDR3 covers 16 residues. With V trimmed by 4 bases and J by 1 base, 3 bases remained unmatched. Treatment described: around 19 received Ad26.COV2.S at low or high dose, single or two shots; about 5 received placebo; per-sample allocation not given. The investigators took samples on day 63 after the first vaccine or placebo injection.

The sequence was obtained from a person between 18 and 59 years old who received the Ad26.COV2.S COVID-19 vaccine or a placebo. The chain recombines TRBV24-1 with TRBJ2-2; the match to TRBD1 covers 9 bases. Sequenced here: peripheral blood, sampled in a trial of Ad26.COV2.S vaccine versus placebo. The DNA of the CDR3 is TGTGCCACCAGTGACCCGGGACAGGGGAACACCGGGGAGCTGTTTTTT. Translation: CATSDPGQGNTGELFF.